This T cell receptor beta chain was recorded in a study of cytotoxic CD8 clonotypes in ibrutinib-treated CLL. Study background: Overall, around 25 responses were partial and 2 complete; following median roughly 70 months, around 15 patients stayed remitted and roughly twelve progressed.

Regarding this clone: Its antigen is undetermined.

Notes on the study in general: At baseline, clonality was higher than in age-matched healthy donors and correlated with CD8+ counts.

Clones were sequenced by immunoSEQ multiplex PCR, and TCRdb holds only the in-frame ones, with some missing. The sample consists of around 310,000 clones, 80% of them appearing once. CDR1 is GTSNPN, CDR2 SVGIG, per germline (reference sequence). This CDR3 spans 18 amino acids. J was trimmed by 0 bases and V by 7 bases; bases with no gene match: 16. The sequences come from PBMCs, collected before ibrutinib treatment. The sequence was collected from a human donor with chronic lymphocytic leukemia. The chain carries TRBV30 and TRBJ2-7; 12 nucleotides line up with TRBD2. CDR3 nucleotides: TGTGCCTCCAACGCTCGACGGACTAGCGGGGTGAACTCCTACGAGCAGTACTTC. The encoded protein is CASNARRTSGVNSYEQYF. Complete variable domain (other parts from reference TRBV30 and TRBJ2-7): SQTIHQWPATLVQPVGSPLSLECTVEGTSNPNLYWYRQAAGRGLQLLFYSVGIGQISSEVPQNLSASRPQDRQFILSSKKLLLSDSGFYLCASNARRTSGVNSYEQYFGPGTRLTVT.